What follows describes a single T cell receptor (beta chain). Its antigen is unidentified. The data originate from a study of T cell responses to AZD1222 COVID-19 vaccine. Study conclusions and caveats: Distributed over spike, vaccine-associated CD4 TCRs predominated at 160-218 and 743-854. Reportedly, nearly half of unique spike TCRs recognized epitopes outside B.1.351/B.1.1.7 mutations.

CDR1 is MDHEN, CDR2 SYDVKM, per germline. This CDR3 spans 14 amino acids. V was trimmed by 2 bases and J by 2 bases, leaving 7 bases between them. Sequenced by immunoSEQ multiplex PCR; TCRdb stores in-frame clones only, minus some. The repertoire holds about 150,000 clones, roughly nine tenths seen once, with around 4.9% in the top ten. The sequencing used peripheral blood, collected on day 0 of AZD1222 vaccination. The receptor was derived from an adult in good health. This rearrangement joins TRBV28 to TRBJ1-5, with D hard to call. CDR3 bases: TGTGCCAGCAGTTTAGGAAGGGGCAATCAGCCCCAGCATTTT. It yields the protein CASSLGRGNQPQHF. Using reference TRBV28 and TRBJ1-5 for the parts outside the CDR3, the full variable domain is DVKVTQSSRYLVKRTGEKVFLECVQDMDHENMFWYRQDPGLGLRLIYFSYDVKMKEKGDIPEGYSVSREKKERFSLILESASTNQTSMYLCASSLGRGNQPQHFGDGTRLSIL.